This is a list of T cell receptor beta chains from one sample in a study of tumor-infiltrating lymphocytes in primary liver carcinoma. TCRdb independently ran MiXCR on the multiplex PCR reads; one entry per CDR3 protein. The data hold around 330,000 distinct CDR3 sequences, with 65% observed a single time. Sequenced input: peripheral blood. These receptors were obtained from a man in his forties with primary liver carcinoma and hepatitis B virus infection. Each CDR3 is given with its conserved first and last residue. A D gene is named only where the DNA matches it firmly. Part of the rows lack a size; the others show once, few, many or a class for expanded clones.

V: TRBV21-1
J: TRBJ2-1
size: few
D: -
CDR3: CASISLGGYSYNEQFF
DNA: TGTGCCAGCATTTCACTCGGGGGATATTCCTACAATGAGCAGTTCTTC

V: TRBV29-1
J: TRBJ2-3
size: -
D: -
CDR3: CSAATGSTDTQYF
DNA: TGCAGCGCCGCTACAGGCAGTACAGATACGCAATATTTT

V: TRBV11-2
J: TRBJ1-4
size: -
D: -
CDR3: CASSKTEGTNEKLFF
DNA: TGTGCCAGCAGCAAGACAGAGGGAACTAATGAAAAACTGTTTTTC

V: TRBV10-3
J: TRBJ2-5
size: many
D: -
CDR3: CAISGLEQETQYF
DNA: TGTGCCATCAGTGGGTTAGAACAAGAGACCCAGTACTTC

V: TRBV29-1
J: TRBJ1-1
size: -
D: -
CDR3: CSVWAGRGMNTEAFF
DNA: TGCAGCGTTTGGGCGGGGCGGGGAATGAACACTGAAGCTTTCTTT

V: TRBV5-1
J: TRBJ2-1
size: -
D: TRBD2
CDR3: CASSLRLAGSYNEQSF
DNA: TGCGCCAGCAGCCTGCGCCTAGCGGGCTCCTACAATGAGCAGTCCTTC

V: TRBV10-3
J: TRBJ1-5
size: many
D: -
CDR3: CAISDRGLGQPQHF
DNA: TGTGCCATCAGTGACCGGGGGCTCGGGCAGCCCCAGCATTTT

V: TRBV6-2/TRBV6-3
J: TRBJ2-1
size: -
D: TRBD2
CDR3: CASWRAPVREAHEQFF
DNA: TGTGCCAGTTGGAGGGCCCCAGTGCGGGAGGCCCATGAGCAGTTCTTC

V: TRBV9
J: TRBJ1-1
size: -
D: -
CDR3: CASSVDSSKGAYDTEAFF
DNA: TGTGCCAGCAGCGTAGACTCTTCCAAAGGGGCGTATGACACTGAAGCTTTCTTT

V: TRBV6-2/TRBV6-3
J: TRBJ2-5
size: many
D: -
CDR3: CASSRLQETQYF
DNA: TGTGCCAGCAGCAGATTACAAGAGACCCAGTACTTC

V: TRBV4-3
J: TRBJ1-2
size: -
D: -
CDR3: CASSQVGEGNYGYTF
DNA: TGCGCCAGCAGCCAAGTTGGGGAGGGCAACTATGGCTACACCTTC

V: TRBV6-5
J: TRBJ2-5
size: -
D: TRBD1
CDR3: CASSYPGTGSGETQYF
DNA: TGTGCCAGCAGTTACCCAGGGACAGGATCGGGAGAGACCCAGTACTTC

V: TRBV6-5
J: TRBJ2-5
size: -
D: TRBD2
CDR3: CASSYSGGAQETQYF
DNA: TGTGCCAGCAGTTATTCGGGGGGGGCCCAAGAGACCCAGTACTTC

V: TRBV11-2
J: TRBJ2-1
size: -
D: -
CDR3: CASSPLDIGIEQFF
DNA: TGTGCCAGCAGCCCCCTGGATATCGGGATTGAGCAGTTCTTC

V: TRBV7-9
J: TRBJ1-2
size: -
D: -
CDR3: CASSPDRPGYGYTF
DNA: TGTGCCAGCAGCCCTGACCGGCCAGGCTATGGCTACACCTTC

V: TRBV5-1
J: TRBJ2-5
size: few
D: TRBD2
CDR3: CASSLGELAGEEETQYF
DNA: TGCGCCAGCAGCTTGGGTGAACTAGCGGGCGAAGAAGAGACCCAGTACTTC

V: TRBV6-6
J: TRBJ1-5
size: few
D: -
CDR3: CASSYSRLNSNQPQHF
DNA: TGTGCCAGCAGTTACTCCCGACTGAATAGCAATCAGCCCCAGCATTTT

V: TRBV30
J: TRBJ2-2
size: many
D: -
CDR3: CAQSIGPSPNTGELFF
DNA: TGTGCCCAGTCTATCGGGCCCTCCCCGAACACCGGGGAGCTGTTTTTT

V: TRBV6-5
J: TRBJ1-2
size: -
D: TRBD1
CDR3: CASNAGTGYTF
DNA: TGTGCCAGCAATGCCGGGACAGGTTACACCTTC

V: TRBV7-8
J: TRBJ1-5
size: -
D: -
CDR3: CASSSDRYNQPQHF
DNA: TGTGCCAGCAGCTCGGACAGATACAATCAGCCCCAGCATTTT

V: TRBV6-6
J: TRBJ2-4
size: many
D: TRBD1
CDR3: CASSLPLKTGEAGARDEAKNIQYF
DNA: TGTGCCAGCAGTTTGCCCCTCAAGACAGGGGAGGCGGGTGCGCGGGATGAAGCCAAAAACATTCAGTACTTC

V: TRBV6-1
J: TRBJ2-7
size: few
D: TRBD2
CDR3: CASKRGREYYEQYF
DNA: TGTGCCAGCAAACGGGGGAGGGAATACTACGAGCAGTACTTC

V: TRBV6-2/TRBV6-3
J: TRBJ2-7
size: many
D: TRBD2
CDR3: CASSQPPSGRTRWEQYF
DNA: TGTGCCAGCAGTCAACCTCCTAGCGGGAGGACCCGGTGGGAGCAGTACTTC

V: TRBV4-3
J: TRBJ2-1
size: many
D: TRBD2
CDR3: CASSQRTSGDNEQFF
DNA: TGCGCCAGCAGCCAGAGGACTAGCGGCGACAATGAGCAGTTCTTC

V: TRBV6-1
J: TRBJ2-2
size: many
D: -
CDR3: CASSSLWAPANTGELFF
DNA: TGTGCCAGCAGCTCCCTATGGGCGCCTGCGAACACCGGGGAGCTGTTTTTT

V: TRBV24-1
J: TRBJ2-5
size: -
D: -
CDR3: CATSDSLQETQYF
DNA: TGTGCCACCAGTGATTCATTACAAGAGACCCAGTACTTC

V: TRBV7-8
J: TRBJ2-7
size: -
D: -
CDR3: CASSNPEGIYEQYF
DNA: TGTGCCAGCAGCAATCCAGAGGGCATCTACGAGCAGTACTTC

V: TRBV6-2/TRBV6-3
J: TRBJ1-2
size: many
D: -
CDR3: CASSFPGGLYGYTF
DNA: TGTGCCAGCAGCTTCCCGGGAGGCCTGTATGGCTACACCTTC